The 24 T cell receptor beta chains below come from one sample, sequenced in a study of cytomegalovirus exposure and HLA in healthy donors. PCR involved 60 Vbeta and 13 Jbeta primers. Sequencing used immunoSEQ multiplex PCR; TCRdb keeps in-frame clones, though not all of them. The table includes just over 85,000 clones, approximately 80% detected once. The sequenced sample consisted of PBMCs. The source of these receptors is a man between 35 and 55 years old in good health and CMV-seronegative.

The chain links TRBV9 to TRBJ2-1; 10 bases are shared with TRBD1. Germline V gives CDR1 SGDLS, CDR2 YYNGEE. CDR3 length: 14 residues. With 0 bases clipped from V and 6 bases from J, the junction kept 0 bases outside the gene matches. CDR3 coding DNA: TGTGCCAGCAGCGTAGGGACAGGGGGCAATGAGCAGTTCTTC. Translated, it gives CASSVGTGGNEQFF.

The chain carries TRBV19 and TRBJ2-3; 7 positions match TRBD2. This CDR3 region has 15 residues. V lost 5 bases to trimming and J lost 0 bases; unmatched junction nucleotides: 5. Germline V gene lookup returns CDR1 LNHDA and CDR2 SQIVND (reference sequence). The CDR3 protein is CASSLSGSSTDTQYF. In nucleotides, the CDR3 is TGTGCCAGTAGTCTTAGCGGGTCTAGCACAGATACGCAGTATTTT.

This sequence joins TRBV28 and TRBJ1-4, with D possibly TRBD1 on 5 matching bases. Trimming cost V 4 bases and J 4 bases, with 10 bases left between them. This CDR3 region has 14 residues. Per the germline V gene, CDR1 is MDHEN and CDR2 is SYDVKM. The DNA of the CDR3 is TGTGCCAGCAGTTCAGGGATTAATAATGAAAAACTGTTTTTT. Its translation is CASSSGINNEKLFF.

The genes are TRBV28 and TRBJ1-5; unclear D gene. With 6 bases removed from V and 6 bases from J, the gap between germline ends came to 6 bases. CDR1 is MDHEN and CDR2 is SYDVKM in the germline V gene. There are 11 residues in the CDR3. The CDR3: CASSSRQPQHF. As DNA, the CDR3 is TGTGCCAGCAGCTCCCGTCAGCCCCAGCATTTT.

This clone was observed a single time. V gene TRBV9 combines with J gene TRBJ2-2; D may be TRBD1 (6 bases). V lost 4 bases, J lost 0 bases, and 19 bases lay in between. Germline assignment: CDR1 SGDLS and CDR2 YYNGEE. The CDR3 sequence is 18 residues long. CDR3 protein: CASSPVLLGAANTGELFF. The CDR3 DNA sequence: TGTGCCAGCAGCCCCGTGCTCTTGGGGGCAGCGAACACCGGGGAGCTGTTTTTT.

This chain links TRBV11-2 with TRBJ2-7; D unclear. Germline lookup yields CDR1 SGHAT and CDR2 FQNNGV. CDR3 size: 14 residues. V was trimmed by 5 bases and J by 3 bases, leaving 14 bases between them. The CDR3 DNA sequence: TGTGCCAGCAGCCCCCGGGTGTCCTTCTACGAGCAGTACTTC. This encodes CASSPRVSFYEQYF.

The V and J genes are TRBV19 and TRBJ1-1; D remains unclear. The CDR3 spans 15 residues. Germline-derived CDR1 and CDR2 are LNHDA and SQIVND (reference sequence). V was shortened by 5 bases and J by 1 base, with 14 bases between the two germline ends. The CDR3 is CASSPPLMSNTEAFF. The CDR3 DNA sequence: TGTGCCAGTAGTCCCCCCCTAATGTCGAACACTGAAGCTTTCTTT.

The J gene is TRBJ1-1, the V gene TRBV29-1; D is undetermined. The germline V gene has CDR1 SQVTM and CDR2 ANQGSEA. V shed 5 bases and J shed 3 bases, with 16 bases lying between them. The CDR3 consists of 14 residues. The CDR3 DNA follows: TGCAGCGTTACCAGTAGAGGAAAGGACACTGAAGCTTTCTTT. Protein product: CSVTSRGKDTEAFF.

This chain uses TRBV20-1 with TRBJ2-7, with D uncertain. Germline V lookup: CDR1 DFQATT, CDR2 SNEGSKA (reference sequence). The CDR3 is made up of 11 amino acids. V lost 2 bases and J 3 bases, leaving 5 bases between the germline ends. CDR3 protein: CSARSGYEQYF. Written as DNA, the CDR3 is TGCAGTGCTAGATCGGGCTACGAGCAGTACTTC.

This clone turned up a few times. The V gene is TRBV4-3, the J gene TRBJ2-2; TRBD1 might be the D (5 bases). Germline V gene data show CDR1 as LGHNA and CDR2 as YSLEER. Trimming pared 0 bases from V and 6 bases from J, leaving 8 bases between. The CDR3 is made up of 14 amino acids. This CDR3 reads CASSQDRVPGELFF. The DNA for the CDR3 is TGCGCCAGCAGCCAAGACAGGGTTCCCGGGGAGCTGTTTTTT.

The CDR3 DNA reads TGTGCCAGCAGCTCCACACTGGGGGGGATTATGGATGAGCAGTTCTTC. Translation gives CASSSTLGGIMDEQFF. The rearrangement uses TRBV7-9 and TRBJ2-1, with 7 positions matching TRBD2. The CDR3 is 16 residues long. V was pared by 4 bases and J by 8 bases, with 14 bases of the junction left unmatched. Per germline, CDR1 SEHNR and CDR2 FQNEAQ (reference sequence).

The DNA of the CDR3 is TGTGCCAGCGAGGAAATCTCCTACGAGCAGTACTTC. It codes for CASEEISYEQYF. This rearrangement joins TRBV21-1 to TRBJ2-7; TRBD2 was called by the table and not checked on the DNA. TRBV21-1 is flagged as a pseudogene. The CDR3 length is 12 residues.

V usage is TRBV7-2 and J usage is TRBJ2-1; 11 bases align to TRBD2. Trimming at V came to 5 bases and at J to 9 bases, leaving 6 bases not matched to a gene. CDR1 and CDR2 (germline): SGHTA, FQGNSA. This CDR3 has 14 residues. CDR3 region: CASSLSGGEGEQFF. The CDR3 region has the DNA TGTGCCAGCAGCCTTAGCGGGGGGGAGGGTGAGCAGTTCTTC.

This chain links TRBV5-6 with TRBJ2-5; TRBD2 is a possible D gene (6 bases). The V end was cut by 3 bases, the J end by 5 bases, with 17 bases between. Germline CDR1 and CDR2: SGHDT and YYEEEE. The CDR3 has 15 residues. The CDR3 DNA reads as TGTGCCAGCAGCTACGGAGGGACCGGCCGGGAGACCCAGTACTTC. It encodes CASSYGGTGRETQYF.

The chain uses TRBV11-2 and TRBJ2-7; D is possibly TRBD2 (6 bases). CDR1 SGHAT and CDR2 FQNNGV come from the germline V gene. The CDR3 is 14 residues long. V dropped 6 bases and J dropped 5 bases, with 17 bases sitting between them. This chain's CDR3 is CASRPTGGLHEQYF. For the CDR3, the DNA is TGTGCCAGCAGACCCACCGGGGGTCTCCACGAGCAGTACTTC.

The chain couples TRBV30 to TRBJ1-5, with no clear D. Germline-derived CDR1 and CDR2 are GTSNPN and SVGIG (reference sequence). V was trimmed by 0 bases and J by 4 bases, leaving 7 bases between them. The CDR3 is 13 residues long. CDR3 coding DNA: TGTGCCTGGAGTGTACGAGAGAATCAGCCCCAGCATTTT. It translates to CAWSVRENQPQHF.

The V call is TRBV5-4, the J call TRBJ1-2; D gene ambiguous. With 4 bases removed from V and 2 bases from J, the gap between germline ends came to 15 bases. Germline-derived CDR1 and CDR2 are SGHNT and YYREEE (reference sequence). This CDR3 is built from 15 residues. Here the CDR3 DNA reads TGTGCCAGCAGCCTAGAGGTAGTCGTCAACTATGGCTACACCTTC. Translating it yields CASSLEVVVNYGYTF. Supplemented by reference TRBV5-4 and TRBJ1-2, the full variable domain reads ETGVTQSPTHLIKTRGQQVTLRCSSQSGHNTVSWYQQALGQGPQFIFQYYREEENGRGNFPPRFSGLQFPNYSSELNVNALELDDSALYLCASSLEVVVNYGYTFGSGTRLTVV.

The CDR3 loop is CASSWRPGVIMNEQFF. Written as DNA, the CDR3 is TGTGCCAGCAGCTGGCGACCGGGGGTGATTATGAATGAGCAGTTCTTC. V and J are TRBV7-3 and TRBJ2-1; possible D gene TRBD2, 6 bases. The CDR3 consists of 16 residues. The germline gives CDR1 SGHTA, CDR2 FQGTGA. V gave up 4 bases and J gave up 7 bases, with 20 bases separating them.

V is TRBV10-3 and J is TRBJ1-1; the D gene is possibly TRBD1 (6 bases). This CDR3 contains 15 residues. Trimming shortened V by 6 bases and J by 3 bases, and 17 bases separated the two germline ends. CDR1 is ENHRY and CDR2 is SYGVKD in the germline V gene. DNA for the CDR3: TGTGCCATCAGCTTTCAAATGGACAGATACACTGAAGCTTTCTTT. Protein sequence: CAISFQMDRYTEAFF.

The V call is TRBV5-1, the J call TRBJ1-4; 8 bases are a match to TRBD1. The J segment lost 5 bases and the V segment lost 5 bases, leaving 5 bases of the junction unmatched. Germline CDR1 SGHRS, CDR2 YFSETQ. This CDR3 spans 14 amino acids. The CDR3: CASSRDRRNEKLFF. CDR3 nucleotides: TGCGCCAGCAGTCGGGACAGGAGGAATGAAAAACTGTTTTTT. The variable domain in full, with the rest retrieved from reference TRBV5-1 and TRBJ1-4, is KAGVTQTPRYLIKTRGQQVTLSCSPISGHRSVSWYQQTPGQGLQFLFEYFSETQRNKGNFPGRFSGRQFSNSRSEMNVSTLELGDSALYLCASSRDRRNEKLFFGSGTQLSVL.

The gene calls are TRBV7-2 and TRBJ1-3; D gene unclear. CDR1 SGHTA and CDR2 FQGNSA come from the germline V gene. This CDR3 spans 16 amino acids. Trimming cost V 0 bases and J 0 bases, with 9 bases left between them. CDR3 DNA: TGTGCCAGCAGCTTAGCCTCTTGGAGCTCTGGAAACACCATATATTTT. It encodes CASSLASWSSGNTIYF.

This chain joins TRBV7-3 and TRBJ2-2, with TRBD2 identical over 9 bases. Germline-derived CDR1 and CDR2 are SGHTA and FQGTGA. Trimming took 1 base from V and 1 from J; bases not matched to a gene: 1. This CDR3 spans 16 amino acids. This CDR3 is CASSLIAGVNTGELFF. CDR3 bases: TGTGCCAGCAGCTTAATAGCGGGGGTGAACACCGGGGAGCTGTTTTTT.

V gene TRBV15 combines with J gene TRBJ1-2; a possible D gene is TRBD1 (6 bases). Germline CDR1 and CDR2: LNHNV and YYDKDF (reference sequence). CDR3 length: 14 residues. The V end lost 4 bases, the J end lost 3 bases, and 12 bases lay between the germline ends. The CDR3 is CATSIQHRDYGYTF. In DNA, the CDR3 is TGTGCCACCAGCATACAACACAGGGACTATGGCTACACCTTC.

This chain links TRBV5-1 with TRBJ2-5; 8 bases are shared with TRBD2. The CDR3 contains 19 residues. In germline, CDR1 is SGHRS, CDR2 YFSETQ. Germline trimming cut 0 bases from V and 5 bases from J; bases unmatched to any gene: 18. The CDR3 loop is CASSLAGLASGPLGETQYF. In DNA, the CDR3 is TGCGCCAGCAGCTTGGCCGGTCTGGCTAGCGGGCCCTTGGGGGAGACCCAGTACTTC.